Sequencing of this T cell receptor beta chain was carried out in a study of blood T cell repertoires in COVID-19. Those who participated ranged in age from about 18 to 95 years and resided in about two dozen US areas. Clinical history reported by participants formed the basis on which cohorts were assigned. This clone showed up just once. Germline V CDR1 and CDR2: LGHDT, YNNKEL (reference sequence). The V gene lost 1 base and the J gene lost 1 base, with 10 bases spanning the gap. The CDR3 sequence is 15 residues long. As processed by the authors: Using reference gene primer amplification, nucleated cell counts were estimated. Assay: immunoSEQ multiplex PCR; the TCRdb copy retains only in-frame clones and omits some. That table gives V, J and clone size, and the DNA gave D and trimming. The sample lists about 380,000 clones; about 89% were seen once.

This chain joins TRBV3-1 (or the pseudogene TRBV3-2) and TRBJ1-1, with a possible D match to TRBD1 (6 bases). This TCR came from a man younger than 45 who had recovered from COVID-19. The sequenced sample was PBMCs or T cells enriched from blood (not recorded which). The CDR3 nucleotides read TGTGCCAGCAGCCAAGGGGGGCAAAGGAACACTGAAGCTTTCTTT. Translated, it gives CASSQGGQRNTEAFF.